This T cell receptor (beta chain) was sequenced in a study of sequential checkpoint blockade in melanoma. Looking at the study overall: First-line arms were nivolumab then ipilimumab, or the reverse, randomized 1:1.

Losses at the gene ends were 9 bases for V and 5 bases for J; bases not matched to a gene: 4. The length of the CDR3 is 12 residues. Germline CDR1 LNHDA, CDR2 SQIVND (reference sequence). This sample's treatment: randomized to nivolumab then ipilimumab (arm A) or the reverse (arm B). No patient had prior DNA-damaging chemotherapy. Live CD3+CD8+ CD19− CD56− cells were sorted from PBMCs. Sequenced by immunoSEQ multiplex PCR; TCRdb stores in-frame clones only, minus some. The sample has under 40,000 clones, more than 70% seen once. This chain uses TRBV19 with TRBJ2-1; 7 bases map to TRBD2. Here the sequenced sample was CD8+ T cells sorted from blood (inferred from file names), taken from a patient given nivolumab and ipilimumab in sequence. This TCR was sampled from a human donor with melanoma. CDR3 amino acids: CASGGSHNEQFF. CDR3 DNA sequence: TGTGCCAGCGGCGGGAGCCACAATGAGCAGTTCTTC.